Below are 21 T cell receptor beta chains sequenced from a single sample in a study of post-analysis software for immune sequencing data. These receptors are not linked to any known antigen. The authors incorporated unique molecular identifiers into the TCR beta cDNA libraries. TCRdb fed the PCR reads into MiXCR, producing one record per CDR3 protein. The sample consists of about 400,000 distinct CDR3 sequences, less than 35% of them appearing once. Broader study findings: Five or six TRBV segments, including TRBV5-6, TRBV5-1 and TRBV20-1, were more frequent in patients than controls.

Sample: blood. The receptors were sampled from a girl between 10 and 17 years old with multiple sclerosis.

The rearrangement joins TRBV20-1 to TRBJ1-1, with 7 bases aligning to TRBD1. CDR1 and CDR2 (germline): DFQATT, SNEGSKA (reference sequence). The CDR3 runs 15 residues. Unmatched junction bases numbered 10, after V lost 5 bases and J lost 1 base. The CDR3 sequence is CSAPRGGRRNTEAFF. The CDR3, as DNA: TGCAGTGCTCCCAGGGGGGGGCGGAGGAACACTGAAGCTTTCTTT.

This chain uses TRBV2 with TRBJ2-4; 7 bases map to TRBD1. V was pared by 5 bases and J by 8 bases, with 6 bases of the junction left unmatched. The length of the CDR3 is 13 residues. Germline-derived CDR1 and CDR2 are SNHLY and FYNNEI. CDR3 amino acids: CASSRQGNDIQYF. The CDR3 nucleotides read TGTGCCAGCAGTCGACAGGGTAACGACATTCAGTACTTC.

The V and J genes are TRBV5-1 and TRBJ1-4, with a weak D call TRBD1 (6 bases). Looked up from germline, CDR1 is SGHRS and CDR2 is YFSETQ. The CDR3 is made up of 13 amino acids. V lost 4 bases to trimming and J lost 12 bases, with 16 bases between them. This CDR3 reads CASSLGGRRQLFF. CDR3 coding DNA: TGCGCCAGCAGCCTGGGGGGGCGCCGGCAACTGTTTTTT.

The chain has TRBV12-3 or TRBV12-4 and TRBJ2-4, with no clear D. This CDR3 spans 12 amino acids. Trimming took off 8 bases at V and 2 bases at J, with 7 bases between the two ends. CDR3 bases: TGTGCCAGCGGTTATTCCAAAAACATTCAGTACTTC. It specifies CASGYSKNIQYF.

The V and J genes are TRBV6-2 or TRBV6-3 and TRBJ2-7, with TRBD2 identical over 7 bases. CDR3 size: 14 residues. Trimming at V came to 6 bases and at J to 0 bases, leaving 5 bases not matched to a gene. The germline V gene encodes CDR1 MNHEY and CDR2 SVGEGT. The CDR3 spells CASRVAGTSYEQYF. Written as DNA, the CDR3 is TGTGCCAGCAGGGTAGCGGGTACCTCCTACGAGCAGTACTTC.

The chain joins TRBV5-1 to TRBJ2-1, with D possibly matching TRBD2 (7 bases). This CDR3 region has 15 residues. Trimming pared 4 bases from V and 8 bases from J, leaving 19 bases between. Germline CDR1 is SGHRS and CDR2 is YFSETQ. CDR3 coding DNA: TGCGCCAGCAGCCCGGTGGCGGGGGCTATGTATGAGCAGTTCTTC. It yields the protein CASSPVAGAMYEQFF.

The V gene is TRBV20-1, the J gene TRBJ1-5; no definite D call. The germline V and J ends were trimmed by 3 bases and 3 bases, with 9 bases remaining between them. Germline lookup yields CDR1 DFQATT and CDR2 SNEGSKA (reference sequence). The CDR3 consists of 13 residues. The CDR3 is CSASLSANQPQHF. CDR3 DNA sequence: TGCAGTGCTAGCCTTTCAGCCAATCAGCCCCAGCATTTT.

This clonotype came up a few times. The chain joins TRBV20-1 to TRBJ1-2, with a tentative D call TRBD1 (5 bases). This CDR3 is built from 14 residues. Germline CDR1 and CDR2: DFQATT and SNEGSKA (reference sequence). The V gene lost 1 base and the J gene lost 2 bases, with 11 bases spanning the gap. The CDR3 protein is CSARVPTVNYGYTF. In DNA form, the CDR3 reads TGCAGTGCTAGAGTCCCGACAGTGAACTATGGCTACACCTTC.

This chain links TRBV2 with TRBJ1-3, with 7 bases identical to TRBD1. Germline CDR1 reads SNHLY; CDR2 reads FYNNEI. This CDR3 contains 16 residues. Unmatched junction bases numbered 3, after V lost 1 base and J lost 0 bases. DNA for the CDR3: TGTGCCAGCAGTGAAGAGGACAGGATCTCTGGAAACACCATATATTTT. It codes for CASSEEDRISGNTIYF.

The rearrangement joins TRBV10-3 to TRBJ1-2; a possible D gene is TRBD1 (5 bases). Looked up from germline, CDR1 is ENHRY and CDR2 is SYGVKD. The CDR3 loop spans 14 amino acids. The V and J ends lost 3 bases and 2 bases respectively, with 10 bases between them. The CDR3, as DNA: TGTGCCATCAGTGACGCGGGACCGAACTATGGCTACACCTTC. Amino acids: CAISDAGPNYGYTF.

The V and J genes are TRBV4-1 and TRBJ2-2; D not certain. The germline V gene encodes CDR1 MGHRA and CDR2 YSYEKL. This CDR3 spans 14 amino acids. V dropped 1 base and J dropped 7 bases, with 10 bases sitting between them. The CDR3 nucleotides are TGCGCCAGCAGCCAAGGTTCCCCTGGCGGGGAGCTGTTTTTT. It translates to CASSQGSPGGELFF.

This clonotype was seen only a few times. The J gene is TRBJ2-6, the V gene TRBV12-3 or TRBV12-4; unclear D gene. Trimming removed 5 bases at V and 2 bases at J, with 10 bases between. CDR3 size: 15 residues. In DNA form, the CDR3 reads TGTGCCAGCAGTCCCTCTGGGGCTGGGGCCAACGTCCTGACTTTC. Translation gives CASSPSGAGANVLTF.

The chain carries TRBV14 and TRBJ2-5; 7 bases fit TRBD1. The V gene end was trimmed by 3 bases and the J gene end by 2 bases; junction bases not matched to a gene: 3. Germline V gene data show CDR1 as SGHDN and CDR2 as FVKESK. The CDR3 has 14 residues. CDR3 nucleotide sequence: TGTGCCAGCAGCCAGAACAGGGGTCAAGAGACCCAGTACTTC. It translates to CASSQNRGQETQYF.

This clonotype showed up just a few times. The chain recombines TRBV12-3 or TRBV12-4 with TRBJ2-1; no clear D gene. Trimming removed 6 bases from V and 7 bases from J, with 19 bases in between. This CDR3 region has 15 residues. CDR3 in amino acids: CASSFPTDLSNEQFF. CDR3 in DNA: TGTGCCAGCAGCTTTCCGACGGATCTCTCGAATGAGCAGTTCTTC.

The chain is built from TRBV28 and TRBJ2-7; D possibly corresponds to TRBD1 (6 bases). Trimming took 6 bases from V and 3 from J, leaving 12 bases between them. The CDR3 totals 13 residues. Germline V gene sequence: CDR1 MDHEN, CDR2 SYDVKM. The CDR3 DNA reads TGTGCCAGCAGCAGGGGAGAAGGCTACGAGCAGTACTTC. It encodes CASSRGEGYEQYF.

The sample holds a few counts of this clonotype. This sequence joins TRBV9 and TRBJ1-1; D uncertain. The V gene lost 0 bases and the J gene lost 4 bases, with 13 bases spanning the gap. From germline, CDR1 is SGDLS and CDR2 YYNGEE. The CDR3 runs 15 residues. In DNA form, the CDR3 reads TGTGCCAGCAGCGTAGAGGTAGCCCGTCCCACTGAAGCTTTCTTT. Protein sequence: CASSVEVARPTEAFF.

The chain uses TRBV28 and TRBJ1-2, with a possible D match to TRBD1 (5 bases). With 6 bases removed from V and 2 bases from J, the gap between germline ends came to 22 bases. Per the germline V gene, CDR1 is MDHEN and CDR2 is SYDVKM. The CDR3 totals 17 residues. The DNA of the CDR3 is TGTGCCAGCAGCTCCGACAGACAGAGAGGATTCAACTATGGCTACACCTTC. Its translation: CASSSDRQRGFNYGYTF.

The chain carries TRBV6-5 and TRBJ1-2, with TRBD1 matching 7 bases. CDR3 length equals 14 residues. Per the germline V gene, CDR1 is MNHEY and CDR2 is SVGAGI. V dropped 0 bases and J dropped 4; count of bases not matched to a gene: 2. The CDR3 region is CASSYSTGTYGYTF. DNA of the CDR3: TGTGCCAGCAGTTACTCGACAGGGACCTATGGCTACACCTTC.

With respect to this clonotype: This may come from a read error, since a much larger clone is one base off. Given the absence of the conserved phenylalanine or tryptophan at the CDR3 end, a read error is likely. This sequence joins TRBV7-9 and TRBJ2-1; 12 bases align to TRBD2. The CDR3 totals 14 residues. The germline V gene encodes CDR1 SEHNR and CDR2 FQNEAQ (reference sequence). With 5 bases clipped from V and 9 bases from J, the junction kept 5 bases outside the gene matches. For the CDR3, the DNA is TGTGCCAGCAGCCCGACTAGCGGGGGAGCTGAGCAGTTCTGC. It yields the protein CASSPTSGGAEQFC.

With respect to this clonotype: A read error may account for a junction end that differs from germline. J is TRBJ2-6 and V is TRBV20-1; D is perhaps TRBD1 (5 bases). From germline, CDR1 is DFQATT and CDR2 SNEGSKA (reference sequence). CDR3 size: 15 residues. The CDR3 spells CSARADGSGANALTF. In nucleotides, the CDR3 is TGCAGTGCTAGAGCAGACGGCTCTGGGGCCAACGCCCTGACTTTC.

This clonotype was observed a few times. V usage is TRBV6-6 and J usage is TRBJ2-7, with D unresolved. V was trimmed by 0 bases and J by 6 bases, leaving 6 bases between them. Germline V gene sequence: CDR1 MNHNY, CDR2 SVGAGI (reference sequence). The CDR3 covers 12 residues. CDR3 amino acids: CASSYSKGEQYF. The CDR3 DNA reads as TGTGCCAGCAGTTACTCTAAGGGCGAGCAGTACTTC.